This T cell receptor beta chain is from a study of blood T cells in healthy people across ages. Study-wide context: About one barcoded beta molecule per two T cells was captured by template switching. Findings of the study overall: Aged donors had fewer naive CD4+ cells and lower diversity than long-lived donors.

For the second PCR, which ran for about 6 to 12 cycles, a sample-barcoded 5' primer and a J-beta primer mix were used. TCRdb re-called the 5' RACE reads with MiXCR, one entry per CDR3 protein. Of approximately 2,000,000 distinct CDR3 sequences listed, 39% were seen once; the top ten hold roughly 23%. Regarding this clonotype: What it recognizes is unknown. The junction does not match germline at one end; this may be a read error.

The germline gives CDR1 MNHEY, CDR2 SVGAGI. The CDR3 sequence is 11 residues long. At least 6 million PBMCs were isolated per sample. Sequenced sample: blood. The chain recombines TRBV6-5 with TRBJ1-2; possibly TRBD1 for D (5 bases). The TCR was taken from a human donor in good health. CDR3 loop: CASREAFGYTF. CDR3 DNA: TGCGCCAGCAGGGAGGCCTTTGGCTACACCTTC.